This T cell receptor (beta chain) was found in a study of metastatic and nonmetastatic thyroid tumors. Study-wide context: Comparative analysis of repertoires was undertaken across blood and tumor or nodule tissue obtained from malignant and benign thyroid patients.

This clone occurred many times. Antigen specificity is unknown. Authors' data handling: Variation in CDR3 across clinicopathological groups served as the basis for constructing a distant-metastasis classifier in papillary thyroid cancer. TCRdb re-called the PCR reads with MiXCR. What appears here as the V and J calls and clone size reflects TCRdb's work, not the paper's. Of over 45,000 clones detected, approximately 20% appear once; the ten largest clones hold roughly 3.8%. General observations from the study: For both blood and tumor, malignant thyroid tumors reportedly showed significantly higher TCR beta diversity than benign nodules did.

V was clipped by 5 bases and J by 4 bases, with 17 bases between them. This CDR3 has 15 residues. Germline CDR1 reads MNHEY; CDR2 reads SMNVEV (reference sequence). Treatment of any kind had been given to no patient before thyroid surgery. V and J are TRBV27 and TRBJ2-5, with a weak D call TRBD2 (8 bases). This TCR was recovered from a male donor with papillary thyroid cancer or a benign thyroid nodule (not recorded which). Some clones in this sample may be carry-over from other donors' samples. Specimen: blood. Here the CDR3 reads CASSNGQAGGETQYF. CDR3 in DNA: TGTGCCAGCAGTAACGGACAGGCGGGAGGAGAGACCCAGTACTTC.